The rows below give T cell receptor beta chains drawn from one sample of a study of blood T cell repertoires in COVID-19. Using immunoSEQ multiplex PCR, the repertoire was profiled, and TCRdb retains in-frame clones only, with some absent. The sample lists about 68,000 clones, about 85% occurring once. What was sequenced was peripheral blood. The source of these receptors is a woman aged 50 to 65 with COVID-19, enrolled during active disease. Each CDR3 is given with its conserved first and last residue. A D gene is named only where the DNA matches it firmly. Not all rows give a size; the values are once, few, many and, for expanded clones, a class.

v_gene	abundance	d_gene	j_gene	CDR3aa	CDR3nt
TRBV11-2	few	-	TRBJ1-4	CASSLVGGLYEKLFF	TGTGCCAGCAGCTTAGTTGGGGGCTTATATGAAAAACTGTTTTTT
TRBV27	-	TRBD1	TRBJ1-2	CASSLRQGATGYTF	TGTGCCAGCAGTTTGCGACAGGGGGCGACTGGCTACACCTTC
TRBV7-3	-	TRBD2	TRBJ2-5	CASSLIGGRSGETQYF	TGTGCCAGCAGCTTAATCGGCGGGAGGTCGGGGGAGACCCAGTACTTC
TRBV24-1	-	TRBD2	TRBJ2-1	CATSGAGGPISNEQFF	TGTGCCACCAGTGGGGCGGGAGGGCCGATATCCAATGAGCAGTTCTTC
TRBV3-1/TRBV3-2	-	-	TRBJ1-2	CASSRGSPNYGYTF	TGTGCCAGCAGCCGGGGCAGCCCTAACTATGGCTACACCTTC
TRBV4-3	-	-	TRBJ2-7	CASSRTTGIGEQYF	TGCGCCAGCAGCCGAACTACAGGGATTGGGGAGCAGTACTTC
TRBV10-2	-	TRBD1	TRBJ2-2	CASSDATGGTGELFF	TGCGCCAGCAGTGACGCGACAGGGGGCACCGGGGAGCTGTTTTTT
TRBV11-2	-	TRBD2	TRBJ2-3	CASSTLRLAPTDTQYF	TGTGCCAGCAGCACCCTACGACTAGCGCCAACAGATACGCAGTATTTT
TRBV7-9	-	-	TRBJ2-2	CASSLAGWNTGELFF	TGTGCCAGCAGCTTAGCTGGCTGGAACACCGGGGAGCTGTTTTTT
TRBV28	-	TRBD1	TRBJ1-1	CASSLDRGLFDQFLPEAFF	TGTGCCAGCAGTTTGGACAGGGGGCTCTTCGACCAGTTTTTGCCTGAAGCTTTCTTT
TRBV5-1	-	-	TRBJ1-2	CASSLTANYGYTF	TGCGCCAGCAGTTTAACAGCTAACTATGGCTACACCTTC
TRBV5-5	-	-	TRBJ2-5	CASSLRGRTWETQYF	TGTGCCAGCAGCTTGAGAGGGCGGACCTGGGAGACCCAGTACTTC
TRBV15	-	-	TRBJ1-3	CATSRDQGRNTIYF	TGTGCCACCAGCAGAGACCAGGGGAGAAACACCATATATTTT
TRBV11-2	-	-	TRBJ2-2	CASRGQIPELFF	TGTGCCAGCAGGGGGCAAATCCCCGAGCTGTTTTTT
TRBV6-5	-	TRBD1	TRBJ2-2	CASSRQGRRAGELFF	TGTGCCAGCAGTAGACAGGGGAGGAGGGCCGGGGAGCTGTTTTTT
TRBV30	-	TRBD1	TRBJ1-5	CAWSITGVVQPQHF	TGTGCCTGGAGTATCACAGGGGTAGTTCAGCCCCAGCATTTT
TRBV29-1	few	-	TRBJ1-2	CSVEEPGGLDGYTF	TGCAGCGTTGAAGAGCCGGGCGGGTTGGATGGCTACACCTTC
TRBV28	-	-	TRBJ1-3	CASTGWSSGNTIYF	TGTGCCAGCACTGGGTGGAGCTCTGGAAACACCATATATTTT
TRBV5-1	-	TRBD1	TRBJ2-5	CASSPLTGTQETQYF	TGCGCCAGCAGCCCATTGACAGGGACGCAAGAGACCCAGTACTTC
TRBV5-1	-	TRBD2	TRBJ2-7	CASSFRPSGRAVYEQYF	TGCGCCAGCAGCTTTAGACCTAGCGGGAGGGCGGTCTACGAGCAGTACTTC
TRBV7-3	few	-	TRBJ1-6	CASSLTYSSPLHF	TGTGCCAGCAGCTTAACGTATTCTTCACCCCTCCACTTT
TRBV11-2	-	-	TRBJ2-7	CASSLDSGRGGRAREQYF	TGTGCCAGCAGCTTAGATAGCGGTCGAGGGGGGAGGGCCAGGGAGCAGTACTTC
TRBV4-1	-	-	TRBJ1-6	CASSQGRVWGSPLHF	TGCGCCAGCAGCCAAGGCAGGGTCTGGGGTTCACCCCTCCACTTT
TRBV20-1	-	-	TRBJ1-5	CSASGSYDQPQHF	TGCAGTGCTAGTGGGAGCTACGATCAGCCCCAGCATTTT
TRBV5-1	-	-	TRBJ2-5	CASSLEWAGQETQYF	TGCGCCAGCAGCTTGGAATGGGCAGGTCAAGAGACCCAGTACTTC
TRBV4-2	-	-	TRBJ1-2	CASSPGIIYGYTF	TGTGCCAGCAGCCCCGGGATTATCTATGGCTACACCTTC
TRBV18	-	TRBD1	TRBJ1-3	CASSPLTGFGNTIYF	TGTGCCAGCTCACCTCTGACAGGGTTCGGAAACACCATATATTTT
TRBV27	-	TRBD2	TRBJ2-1	CASSRSGGYNEQFF	TGTGCCAGCAGTAGATCGGGGGGCTACAATGAGCAGTTCTTC
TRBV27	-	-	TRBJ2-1	CASSLLAGEQFF	TGTGCCAGCAGTTTGCTCGCCGGTGAGCAGTTCTTC
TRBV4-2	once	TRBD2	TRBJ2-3	CASSRGPAAGDVDTQYF	TGTGCCAGCAGCCGGGGACCAGCAGCGGGAGATGTAGATACGCAGTATTTT
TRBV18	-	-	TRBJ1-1	CASSPSPKGDTEAFF	TGTGCCAGCTCACCATCCCCGAAGGGGGACACTGAAGCTTTCTTT
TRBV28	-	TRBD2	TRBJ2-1	CASSFSGLARDEQFF	TGTGCCAGCAGTTTCTCTGGACTAGCGAGGGATGAGCAGTTCTTC
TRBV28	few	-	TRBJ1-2	CASSLQGRAYGYTF	TGTGCCAGCAGTTTACAGGGTCGGGCTTATGGCTACACCTTC
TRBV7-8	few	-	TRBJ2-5	CASRKAGQTQETQYF	TGTGCCAGCAGAAAAGCAGGACAGACCCAAGAGACCCAGTACTTC
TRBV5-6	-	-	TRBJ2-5	CASSLFARETQYF	TGTGCCAGCAGCTTGTTCGCCCGGGAGACCCAGTACTTC
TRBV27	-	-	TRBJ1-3	CASSSVNSGNTIYF	TGTGCCAGCAGCTCAGTCAATTCTGGAAACACCATATATTTT
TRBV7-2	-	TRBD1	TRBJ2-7	CASSRDRSYEQYF	TGTGCCAGCAGCAGGGACAGATCCTACGAGCAGTACTTC
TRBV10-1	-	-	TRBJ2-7	CASSESPLARTYEQYF	TGCGCCAGCAGTGAGTCTCCGCTTGCGAGGACCTACGAGCAGTACTTC
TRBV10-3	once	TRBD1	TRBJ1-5	CAISETLTGVVGTQHF	TGTGCCATCAGTGAGACCCTGACAGGGGTAGTTGGAACCCAGCATTTT
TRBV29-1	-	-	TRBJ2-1	CSAPSVAMNEQFF	TGCAGCGCCCCCTCCGTAGCGATGAATGAGCAGTTCTTC